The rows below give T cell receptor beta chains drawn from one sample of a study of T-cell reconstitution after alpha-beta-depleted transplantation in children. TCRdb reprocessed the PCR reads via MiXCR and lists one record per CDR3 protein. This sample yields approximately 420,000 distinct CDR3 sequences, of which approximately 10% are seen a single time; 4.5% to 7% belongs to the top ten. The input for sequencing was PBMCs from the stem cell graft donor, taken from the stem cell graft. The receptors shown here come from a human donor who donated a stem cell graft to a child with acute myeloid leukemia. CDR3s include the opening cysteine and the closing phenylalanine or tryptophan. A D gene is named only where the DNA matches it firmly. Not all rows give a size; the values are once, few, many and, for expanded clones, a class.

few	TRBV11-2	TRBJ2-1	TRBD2	TGTGCCAGCAGCTCGAGGATAGTAGCGGGTAGCTACAATGAGCAGTTCTTC	CASSSRIVAGSYNEQFF
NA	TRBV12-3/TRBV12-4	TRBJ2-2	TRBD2	TGTGCCAGCAGCGGACTAGCGTCCGGGGAGCTGTTTTTT	CASSGLASGELFF
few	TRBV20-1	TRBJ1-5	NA	TGCAGTGCTATAAGCAGCAATCAGCCCCAGCATTTT	CSAISSNQPQHF
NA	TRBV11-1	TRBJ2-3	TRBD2	TGTGCCAGCAGCTTAGTCCCTCGACTAGCGGGAGGACTCACAGATACGCAGTATTTT	CASSLVPRLAGGLTDTQYF
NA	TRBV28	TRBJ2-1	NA	TGTGCCAGCAGTCGCCGGGACTACAATGAGCAGTTCTTC	CASSRRDYNEQFF
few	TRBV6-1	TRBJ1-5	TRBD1	TGTGCCAGCAGCCCCGCCGGGACAGGGGGCAATCAGCCCCAGCATTTT	CASSPAGTGGNQPQHF
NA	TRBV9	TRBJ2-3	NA	TGTGCCAGCAGCGTAGCATCCGCAGATACGCAGTATTTT	CASSVASADTQYF
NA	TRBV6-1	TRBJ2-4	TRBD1	TGTGCCAGCAGTCAGCTGGGACAGGGTGTCGTTCAGTACTTC	CASSQLGQGVVQYF
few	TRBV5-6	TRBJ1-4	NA	TGTGCCAGCAGCTTGCTTCTAGGGGAAAAACTGTTTTTT	CASSLLLGEKLFF
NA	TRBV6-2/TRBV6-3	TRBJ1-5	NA	TGTGCCAGCAGTTACTGGCGCGGCAATCAGCCCCAGCATTTT	CASSYWRGNQPQHF
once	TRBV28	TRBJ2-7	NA	TGTGCCAGCAGCGACAGCGGGAGGGACAGGGCCGAGCAGTACTTC	CASSDSGRDRAEQYF
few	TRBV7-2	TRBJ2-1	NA	TGTGCCAGCGAAGAGGTGCGGGGCGGTGAGCAGTTCTTC	CASEEVRGGEQFF
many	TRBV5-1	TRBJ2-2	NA	TGCGCCAGCAGCTTGCAATCCACCGGGGAGCTGTTTTTT	CASSLQSTGELFF
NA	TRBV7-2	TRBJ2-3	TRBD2	TGTGCCAGCAGCTTAGTCGGTGGTAGCGGGAGAACAGATACGCAGTATTTT	CASSLVGGSGRTDTQYF
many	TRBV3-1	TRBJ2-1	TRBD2	TGTGCCAGCAGCCAAGTGAGGGAGGGCTACAATGAGCAGTTCTTC	CASSQVREGYNEQFF
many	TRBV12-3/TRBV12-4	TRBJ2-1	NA	TGTGCCAGCAGTTTGGGCGGCCGTGGTGAGCAGTTCTTC	CASSLGGRGEQFF
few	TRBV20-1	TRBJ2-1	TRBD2	TGCAGTGCTAGGAGCGTGACTAGCGGGAGTGGCAATGAGCAGTTCTTC	CSARSVTSGSGNEQFF
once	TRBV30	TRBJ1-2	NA	TGTGCCTGGAGTGTACTAACGGCGAATGGCTACACCTTC	CAWSVLTANGYTF
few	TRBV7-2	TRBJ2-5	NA	TGTGCCAGCAGCCAATCCATGCGGCAAGAGACCCAGTACTTC	CASSQSMRQETQYF
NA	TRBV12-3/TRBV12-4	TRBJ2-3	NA	TGTGCCAGCAGTTTTGGAGGGTTGGGGGCTGATACGCAGTATTTT	CASSFGGLGADTQYF
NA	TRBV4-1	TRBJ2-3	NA	TGCGCCAGCAGCCAAGCGTCGGGCACCACAGATACGCAGTATTTT	CASSQASGTTDTQYF
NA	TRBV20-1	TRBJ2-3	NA	TGCAGTGCTGCCAGGGGGGGGGCCCAAGATACGCAGTATTTT	CSAARGGAQDTQYF
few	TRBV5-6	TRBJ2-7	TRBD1	TGTGCCAGCAGCTTCTATGGACAGGGCATCTACGAGCAGTACTTC	CASSFYGQGIYEQYF
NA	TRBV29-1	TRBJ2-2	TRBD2	TGCAGCGCCCGGACTAGCGGGGACGGCGGGGAGCTGTTTTTT	CSARTSGDGGELFF
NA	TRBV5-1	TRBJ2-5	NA	TGCGCCAGCAGCTCAGCAGGGTACCCGGGGGAGACCCAGTACTTC	CASSSAGYPGETQYF
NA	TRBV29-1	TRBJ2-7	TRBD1	TGCAGCGCGATCCGGGACAGGGGCTACGAGCAGTACTTC	CSAIRDRGYEQYF
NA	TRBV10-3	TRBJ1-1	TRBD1	TGTGCCATCAGTGAGGCCTGGGACAGGGACACTGAAGCTTTCTTT	CAISEAWDRDTEAFF
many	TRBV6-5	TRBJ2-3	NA	TGTGCCAGCAGTTACGGCAGCACAGATACGCAGTATTTT	CASSYGSTDTQYF
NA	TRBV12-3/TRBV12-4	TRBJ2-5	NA	TGTGCCAGCAGTTTAGGGTTGACGGAGACCCAGTACTTC	CASSLGLTETQYF
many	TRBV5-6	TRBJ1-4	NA	TGTGCCAGCAATTCAGGGTTTGCTAATGAAAAACTGTTTTTT	CASNSGFANEKLFF
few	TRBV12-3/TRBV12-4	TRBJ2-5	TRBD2	TGTGCCAGCAGTTCGCTAGCGGGGGGGGTGGAGACCCAGTACTTC	CASSSLAGGVETQYF
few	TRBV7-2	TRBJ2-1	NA	TGTGCCAGCGGTTACAGCGGAAGCTCCTACAATGAGCAGTTCTTC	CASGYSGSSYNEQFF
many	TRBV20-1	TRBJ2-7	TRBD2	TGCAGTGCTGGACTAGCGGGAACCTCCTACGAGCAGTACTTC	CSAGLAGTSYEQYF
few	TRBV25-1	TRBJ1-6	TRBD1	TGTGCCAGCAACCGGGACAGTGAGTCACCCCTCCACTTT	CASNRDSESPLHF
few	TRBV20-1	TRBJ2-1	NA	TGCAGTGCTAGGACATATACCGGGACTCTATCCTACAATGAGCAGTTCTTC	CSARTYTGTLSYNEQFF
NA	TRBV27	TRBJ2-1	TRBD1	TGTGCCAGCAGTTGGGGGACAGTCAATGAGCAGTTCTTC	CASSWGTVNEQFF
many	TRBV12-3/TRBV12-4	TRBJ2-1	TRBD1	TGTGCCAGCAGTTTAAGGGGGCTGGGCAATGAGCAGTTCTTC	CASSLRGLGNEQFF
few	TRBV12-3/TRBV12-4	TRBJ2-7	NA	TGTGCCAGCAGTCCCACGGGTGGTTCCGAGCAGTACTTC	CASSPTGGSEQYF
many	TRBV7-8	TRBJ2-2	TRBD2	TGTGCCAGCAACGCGGGGGTCACCGGGGAGCTGTTTTTT	CASNAGVTGELFF
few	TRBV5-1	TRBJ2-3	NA	TGCGCCAGCAGCTTGACCGCGGACACAGATACGCAGTATTTT	CASSLTADTDTQYF
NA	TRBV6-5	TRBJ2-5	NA	TGTGCCAGCAGCCAAGGGGGGGGGTCTCAGTACTTC	CASSQGGGSQYF
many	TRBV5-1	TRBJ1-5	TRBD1	TGCGCCAGCAGCACTGGACAGGAACATCAGCCCCAGCATTTT	CASSTGQEHQPQHF
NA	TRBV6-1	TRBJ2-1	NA	TGTGCCAGCAGTCTTGATGGGACGAACTCCTACAATGAGCAGTTCTTC	CASSLDGTNSYNEQFF